This T cell receptor (beta chain) was identified during a study of blood T cell repertoires in COVID-19 (TCRdb year 2020). Describing the broader study: Collaborator samples came from the United States, Italy and Spain and covered acute and convalescent phases of COVID-19. The prospective study material was composed of cDNA or gDNA derived from T cells, B-cell-depleted T cells, or PBMCs. The dataset comprised deeply sampled blood TCRbeta repertoires from subjects exposed to, actively infected with, or recovered from COVID-19. The repertoires were released in a freely available public database meant as a resource for research on the immune response to SARS-CoV-2. The samples were drawn from the first 160 participants of the ongoing ImmuneRACE study and from 1,254 subjects provided by 6 global collaborators. The sample metadata nearly always contained a de-identified subject ID, COVID-19 status, age in years and sex. Where HLA class I and class II types were available, the types were taken from metadata supplied by the sample provider, not from assay-based typing.

Summary of the overall study and its limitations: The quantity of clinical and demographic metadata differed by source and by participant and was supplied without curation.

Trimming removed 7 bases from V and 5 bases from J, leaving 14 bases between the germline ends. The CDR3, cysteine through phenylalanine, is 13 amino acids long. Only the CDR3 DNA stays, 39 bases, in frame from base 1. CDR1 and CDR2 were assigned from the germline V gene as MDHEN and SYDVKM. Participants in the prospective study were aged roughly 18 to 100 years, lived in 20 to 30 United States geographic areas, and enrolled through a virtual design. In the prospective study, participants were assigned to cohorts based on the clinical history participants reported in a screening survey and a study questionnaire. In the prospective study, whole blood, serum and a nasopharyngeal or oropharyngeal swab were collected from each participant by mobile phlebotomists. Additional blood draws and questionnaires over an approximately 2-month period could optionally be provided by prospective study participants. Before DNA extraction, blood samples from the prospective study were shipped at room temperature or frozen.

TCRbeta CDR3 regions were amplified from genomic DNA by means of the immunoSEQ Assay, a bias-controlled multiplex PCR. In the source study's methods: Nucleated cell counts per sample were estimated from amplification of reference gene primers within the assay. To quantify the absolute abundance of each unique TCRbeta CDR3 rearrangement, sequence reads were collapsed and filtered. For each sample, productive Simpson clonality was calculated as the square root of Simpson's diversity index over productive rearrangements. TCRdb provides this immuneACCESS table in a form limited to in-frame rearrangements. Some clones are lacking; in checked studies, under half of them reflect an unresolved V gene, and why the rest are absent is not known. V, J and clone size are those of that table, while D and trimming were read from the DNA. Recorded for this sample are about 440,000 clones; nearly 90% of them occurred a single time. Together, the top ten hold just under 2% of the sample.

Points on this clone: Its antigen has not been determined. The input lacks base qualities; no much larger clone sits a single base away.

This receptor was obtained from a young woman with acute COVID-19. The V and J segments used are TRBV28 and TRBJ1-1; confidence is insufficient to name the D gene. Material for sequencing was PBMCs or T cells enriched from blood (not recorded which). The DNA is TGTGCCAGCACCCCCTGGAGGAGTACTGAAGCTTTCTTT. Its coded protein is CASTPWRSTEAFF. Here the CDR3 is joined to the reference TRBV28 and TRBJ1-1 genes, and the full variable domain is: DVKVTQSSRYLVKRTGEKVFLECVQDMDHENMFWYRQDPGLGLRLIYFSYDVKMKEKGDIPEGYSVSREKKERFSLILESASTNQTSMYLCASTPWRSTEAFFGQGTRLTVV.